The following is a TCR beta chain sequence with its context. The data stem from a study of blood T cell repertoires in COVID-19. Authors' data handling: Counts of nucleated cells, estimated from reference gene primer amplification, were obtained. This table comes from immunoSEQ multiplex PCR, and its TCRdb copy is limited to in-frame clones, with some not included. V and J calls and clone size follow that table, whereas D and trimming were derived from the DNA. The sample lists about 200,000 clones; roughly 86% were seen once. This CDR3 is built from 12 residues. The V gene lost 3 bases and the J gene lost 4 bases, with 7 bases spanning the gap.

The V call is TRBV12-3 or TRBV12-4, the J call TRBJ2-7; D remains ambiguous. The sample comprised peripheral blood. The receptor's source is a man in his sixties with acute or convalescent COVID-19. The CDR3 nucleotides read TGTGCCAGCAGTTTTCGGCGGTACGAGCAGTACTTC. This codes for CASSFRRYEQYF.